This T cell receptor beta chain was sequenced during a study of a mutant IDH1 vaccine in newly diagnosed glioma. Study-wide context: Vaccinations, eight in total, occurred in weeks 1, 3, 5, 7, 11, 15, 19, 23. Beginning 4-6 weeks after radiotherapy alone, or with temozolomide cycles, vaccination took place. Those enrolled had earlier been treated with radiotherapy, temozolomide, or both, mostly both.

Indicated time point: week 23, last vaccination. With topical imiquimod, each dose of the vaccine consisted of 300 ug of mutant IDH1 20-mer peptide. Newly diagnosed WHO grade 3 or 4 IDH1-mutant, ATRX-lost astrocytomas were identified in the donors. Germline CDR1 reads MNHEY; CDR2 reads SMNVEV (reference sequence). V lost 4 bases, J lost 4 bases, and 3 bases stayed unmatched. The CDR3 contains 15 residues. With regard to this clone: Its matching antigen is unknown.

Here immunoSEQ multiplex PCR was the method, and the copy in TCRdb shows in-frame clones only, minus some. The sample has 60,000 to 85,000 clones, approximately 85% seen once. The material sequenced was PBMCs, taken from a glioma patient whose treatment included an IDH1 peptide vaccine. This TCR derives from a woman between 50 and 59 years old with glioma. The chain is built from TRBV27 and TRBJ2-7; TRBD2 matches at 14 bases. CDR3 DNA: TGTGCCAGCAGTTCGGGACTAGCGGGAGTGTACGAGCAGTACTTC. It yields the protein CASSSGLAGVYEQYF.